Listed below are T cell receptor beta chains from one sample, sequenced in a study of T cells in Graves' hyperthyroidism and ophthalmopathy. Using its own MiXCR run on the multiplex PCR reads, TCRdb lists one record per CDR3 protein. Found here are fewer than 650,000 distinct CDR3 sequences, roughly 14% of them singletons; the top ten hold over 3.5%. Source material: blood. The receptors shown here come from a woman in her forties with Graves' ophthalmopathy. The CDR3 runs from the conserved cysteine through the conserved F or W. Each record gives: clone size, D gene, V gene, J gene, CDR3 protein, CDR3 DNA. D genes are given only for firm matches. The listing skips clone size in some rows; elsewhere it reads once, few, many or a size class.

>many|TRBD2|TRBV2|TRBJ2-2
CASSTSGVNTGELFF
TGTGCCAGCAGTACTAGCGGGGTGAACACCGGGGAGCTGTTTTTT
>many|-|TRBV12-3/TRBV12-4|TRBJ1-2
CASSLGNQNYGYTF
TGTGCCAGCAGTCTAGGGAATCAGAACTATGGCTACACCTTC
>-|-|TRBV12-3/TRBV12-4|TRBJ1-2
CASSLARVDQGGYTF
TGTGCCAGCAGTTTAGCGCGCGTGGACCAAGGGGGCTACACCTTC
>many|-|TRBV18|TRBJ2-5
CASSSVVAVGGETQYF
TGTGCCAGCTCATCGGTAGTAGCGGTCGGAGGGGAGACCCAGTACTTC
>-|TRBD1|TRBV5-8|TRBJ2-5
CASSSDRGYPRETQYF
TGTGCCAGCAGCTCGGACAGGGGCTACCCCCGGGAGACCCAGTACTTC
>many|TRBD1|TRBV12-3/TRBV12-4|TRBJ1-1
CASKDETGASEAFF
TGTGCCAGCAAAGACGAGACAGGGGCCTCTGAAGCTTTCTTT
>many|-|TRBV28|TRBJ1-1
CASSITQYTEAFF
TGTGCCAGCAGTATTACACAATACACTGAAGCTTTCTTT
>many|-|TRBV6-2/TRBV6-3|TRBJ1-1
CASIRLGAAHEAFF
TGTGCCAGCATCCGACTCGGGGCCGCCCATGAAGCTTTCTTT
>-|-|TRBV6-2/TRBV6-3|TRBJ2-4
CATLSMGLAKNIQYF
TGTGCCACGCTCAGTATGGGACTAGCCAAAAACATTCAGTACTTC
>few|TRBD1|TRBV30|TRBJ2-7
CAWDRGTHYEQYF
TGTGCCTGGGACAGGGGGACTCACTACGAGCAGTACTTC
>many|TRBD1|TRBV14|TRBJ1-1
CASSQVRGLTEAFF
TGTGCCAGCAGCCAAGTAAGGGGGCTTACTGAAGCTTTCTTT
>many|-|TRBV9|TRBJ2-5
CASSVTAWETQYF
TGTGCCAGCAGCGTAACGGCGTGGGAGACCCAGTACTTC
>many|-|TRBV12-3/TRBV12-4|TRBJ2-5
CASSLLRRGETQYF
TGTGCCAGCAGTTTATTGAGGAGAGGAGAGACCCAGTACTTC
>many|TRBD1|TRBV24-1|TRBJ2-3
CATSDRTGYADTQYF
TGTGCCACCAGTGACAGGACAGGGTACGCAGATACGCAGTATTTT
>-|-|TRBV27|TRBJ1-5
CASDSGGNQPQHF
TGTGCCAGTGACTCAGGGGGCAATCAGCCCCAGCATTTT
>many|TRBD1|TRBV12-3/TRBV12-4|TRBJ2-5
CASGTGVDETQYF
TGTGCCAGCGGAACAGGGGTGGATGAGACCCAGTACTTC
>many|TRBD1|TRBV29-1|TRBJ1-2
CSSGQGADYTF
TGCAGCTCCGGACAGGGGGCTGACTACACCTTC
>many|-|TRBV7-9|TRBJ2-1
CASSLSGSTYNEQFF
TGTGCCAGCAGCCTCTCCGGGTCCACCTACAATGAGCAGTTCTTC
>many|TRBD1|TRBV7-2|TRBJ2-5
CASSLSQGARETQYF
TGTGCCAGCAGCTTATCACAGGGGGCTAGAGAGACCCAGTACTTC
>many|TRBD1|TRBV12-3/TRBV12-4|TRBJ2-7
CASSTTGEWYEQYF
TGTGCCAGCAGTACGACAGGGGAATGGTACGAGCAGTACTTC
>-|TRBD1|TRBV5-8|TRBJ1-4
CASSPGTANEKLFF
TGTGCCAGCAGCCCCGGGACAGCGAATGAAAAACTGTTTTTT
>many|TRBD2|TRBV6-2/TRBV6-3|TRBJ2-7
CASSYSFRRLAGAGYEQYF
TGTGCCAGCAGTTACTCGTTTAGAAGACTAGCGGGAGCCGGTTACGAGCAGTACTTC
>-|-|TRBV20-1|TRBJ1-1
CSARKGSGNTEAFF
TGCAGTGCTAGAAAGGGGTCCGGGAACACTGAAGCTTTCTTT
>-|-|TRBV12-3/TRBV12-4|TRBJ1-2
CASRTGRNYGYTF
TGTGCCAGCAGGACAGGTCGGAACTATGGCTACACCTTC
>many|TRBD1|TRBV6-1|TRBJ1-1
CASSGGQGRGTEAFF
TGTGCCAGCAGTGGGGGACAGGGAAGGGGCACTGAAGCTTTCTTT
>many|TRBD2|TRBV27|TRBJ2-5
CASKIAGGETQYF
TGTGCCAGCAAGATAGCGGGGGGGGAGACCCAGTACTTC
>few|-|TRBV6-1|TRBJ2-5
CASSDIGEETQYF
TGTGCCAGCAGTGATATAGGGGAAGAGACCCAGTACTTC
>-|-|TRBV12-3/TRBV12-4|TRBJ1-6
CASSRLQGTYNSPLHF
TGTGCCAGCAGCCGCCTACAGGGAACCTATAATTCACCCCTCCACTTT
>-|TRBD2|TRBV6-4|TRBJ2-5
CASSSPREISETQYF
TGTGCCAGCAGCTCCCCGCGGGAGATTTCGGAGACCCAGTACTTC
>many|-|TRBV4-1|TRBJ1-1
CASSQDGQGRNTEAFF
TGCGCCAGCAGCCAAGATGGGCAGGGCCGGAACACTGAAGCTTTCTTT
>once|TRBD1|TRBV15|TRBJ1-2
CATSLKRPGQGASQTLYGYTF
TGTGCCACCAGCTTGAAAAGGCCCGGGCAGGGGGCGTCTCAGACCCTCTATGGCTACACCTTC
>many|-|TRBV20-1|TRBJ1-1
CSAREVGGIDTEAFF
TGCAGTGCTAGAGAGGTGGGAGGGATTGACACTGAAGCTTTCTTT
>-|TRBD1|TRBV3-1|TRBJ2-5
CASSLIGTALQETQYF
TGTGCCAGCAGCCTCATCGGGACAGCCCTTCAAGAGACCCAGTACTTC
>many|-|TRBV12-3/TRBV12-4|TRBJ2-5
CASSPDIWEETQYF
TGTGCCAGCAGCCCCGATATCTGGGAAGAGACCCAGTACTTC
>-|-|TRBV6-2/TRBV6-3|TRBJ1-1
CASSKARGTTEAFF
TGTGCCAGCTCGAAAGCCCGGGGGACGACTGAAGCTTTCTTT
>many|-|TRBV12-3/TRBV12-4|TRBJ1-1
CASTLRGNAEAFF
TGTGCCAGCACCCTTCGGGGGAACGCTGAAGCTTTCTTT
>many|-|TRBV20-1|TRBJ1-1
CSASLRAYTEAFF
TGCAGTGCTAGCCTCAGGGCGTACACTGAAGCTTTCTTT
>many|TRBD1|TRBV30|TRBJ1-1
CAWSRRTGAFF
TGTGCCTGGAGCCGACGGACAGGGGCTTTCTTT
>-|-|TRBV19|TRBJ1-1
CASSPARSGTKGTEAFF
TGTGCCAGTAGTCCCGCCAGATCCGGGACCAAGGGCACTGAAGCTTTCTTT
>few|-|TRBV12-3/TRBV12-4|TRBJ1-2
CASSFGVYNDGYTF
TGTGCCAGCAGCTTTGGGGTCTACAATGATGGCTACACCTTC